The rows below give T cell receptor beta chains drawn from one sample of a study of cytomegalovirus exposure and HLA in healthy donors. The table came from immunoSEQ multiplex PCR; TCRdb's copy has only in-frame clones and leaves some out. The repertoire consists of about 160,000 clones, with less than 80% occurring once and the leading ten covering 0.7% to 0.85%. Sample: PBMCs. The receptor set was obtained from a female donor in good health and CMV-seronegative. Both conserved end residues are part of each CDR3. A D gene is named only where the DNA matches it firmly. For some rows the clone size is stated as once, few or many, or as a class when expanded; others skip it.

NA	TRBV27	NA	TRBJ2-7	TGTGCCAGCAGTCGACAGAGCTCCTACGAGCAGTACTTC	CASSRQSSYEQYF
NA	TRBV4-3	TRBD1	TRBJ1-2	TGCGCCAGCAGCCAGCTAGGGGGCGCGGGCTACACCTTC	CASSQLGGAGYTF
few	TRBV5-1	TRBD2	TRBJ2-3	TGCGCCAGCAGCTTGGCCAGCGGGGGGGCCGCAGATACGCAGTATTTT	CASSLASGGAADTQYF
NA	TRBV4-2	NA	TRBJ1-1	TGTGCCAGCAGCCAAGAGGTCGCGGGGGGCTCCGACACTGAAGCTTTCTTT	CASSQEVAGGSDTEAFF
NA	TRBV27	NA	TRBJ1-4	TGTGCCAGCAACCCGACGGCCCTAGGCGGAAAACTGTTTTTT	CASNPTALGGKLFF
NA	TRBV9	NA	TRBJ1-2	TGTGCCAGCAGCGCTGACCCGACCCGGGGGGGCAGCTACACCTTC	CASSADPTRGGSYTF
NA	TRBV6-5	NA	TRBJ2-1	TGTGCCAGCCAGCGGGTCCCCTACAATGAGCAGTTCTTC	CASQRVPYNEQFF
NA	TRBV27	TRBD1	TRBJ2-5	TGTGCCAGCAGACGTACAGGGGGCCAGCGGGAGACCCAGTACTTC	CASRRTGGQRETQYF
NA	TRBV19	TRBD1	TRBJ1-6	TGTGCCAGTAGCTTCGACAGGGGAGGTGGTAATTCACCCCTCCACTTT	CASSFDRGGGNSPLHF
few	TRBV4-1	NA	TRBJ2-4	TGCGCCAGCAGCCAAGAGTCAGGGTTGCGTGCCAAAAACAGTCAGTACTTC	CASSQESGLRAKNSQYF
NA	TRBV6-1	NA	TRBJ2-7	TGTGCCAGCGTTCGGCGGCAGGGTATCTACGAGCAGTACTTC	CASVRRQGIYEQYF
NA	TRBV18	TRBD1	TRBJ2-1	TGTGCCAGCTCACCAACCTCCTCTAGGACAGGGGGCTACAATGAGCAGTTCTTC	CASSPTSSRTGGYNEQFF
NA	TRBV27	NA	TRBJ1-2	TGTGCCAGCAGTTCTTACGGACATTTCCCTGGCTACACCTTC	CASSSYGHFPGYTF
NA	TRBV29-1	TRBD1	TRBJ1-2	TGCAGCGTTGAACGACAGGGTATTGTTAATGGCTACACCTTC	CSVERQGIVNGYTF
few	TRBV5-6	TRBD2	TRBJ2-3	TGTGCCAGCAGCTTGATCCTAGCGGGGACGCAGTATTTT	CASSLILAGTQYF
NA	TRBV19	TRBD2	TRBJ2-1	TGTGCCAGTAGTATGGTCAGCAGCGGGGGTAATGAGCAGTTCTTC	CASSMVSSGGNEQFF
NA	TRBV19	NA	TRBJ2-2	TGTGCCAGTCGTAAACAGGGCCCCAACACCGGGGAGCTGTTTTTT	CASRKQGPNTGELFF
NA	TRBV2	NA	TRBJ1-5	TGTGCCAGCAGTGAAGGACTGACAGACCGTTATCAGCCCCAGCATTTT	CASSEGLTDRYQPQHF
NA	TRBV19	TRBD1	TRBJ1-4	TGTGCCAGTAGCCTGGGGGGCAGAGGGGGCGAAAAACTGTTTTTT	CASSLGGRGGEKLFF
NA	TRBV4-2	NA	TRBJ2-1	TGTGCCAGCAGCCACGGAGGTCTCACCTACAATGAGCAGTTCTTC	CASSHGGLTYNEQFF
NA	TRBV5-1	NA	TRBJ2-1	TGCGCCAGCAGCTTGGTCCCAGGGACCTACAATGAGCAGTTCTTC	CASSLVPGTYNEQFF
once	TRBV4-2	TRBD2	TRBJ2-7	TGTGCCAGCAGCCGTCGGCAGCGGGGGCCTTCCTACGAGCAGTACTTC	CASSRRQRGPSYEQYF
few	TRBV7-6	NA	TRBJ2-5	TGTGCCAGCAGCTTAGTACAGTCCGGGACCCAGTACTTC	CASSLVQSGTQYF
NA	TRBV27	NA	TRBJ2-6	TGTGCCAGCGGACGTTTAGCGGTTAGGCACTCTGGGGCCAACGTCCTGACTTTC	CASGRLAVRHSGANVLTF
NA	TRBV30	NA	TRBJ2-1	TGTGCCTGGGTCGGTTACAATGAGCAGTTCTTC	CAWVGYNEQFF
NA	TRBV12-5	TRBD1	TRBJ2-5	TGTGCTAGTAGCCAGGGGGTTCTTGACCAAGAGACCCAGTACTTC	CASSQGVLDQETQYF
few	TRBV19	TRBD2	TRBJ2-3	TGTGCCAGTAGTCTCGGGACTAGCGGGAGTACAGATACGCAGTATTTT	CASSLGTSGSTDTQYF
few	TRBV6-1	NA	TRBJ1-2	TGTGCCAGCAACCCATGGGGGGAAGGGAACCAAGGCTACACCTTC	CASNPWGEGNQGYTF
NA	TRBV19	NA	TRBJ2-3	TGTGCCAGTAGTATAGGTTCCACAGTGGGTCTCGGTACGCAGTATTTT	CASSIGSTVGLGTQYF
NA	TRBV4-1	NA	TRBJ2-4	TGCGCCAGCAGCCAACTCCAGGGGCAGTTCCGCATTCAGTACTTC	CASSQLQGQFRIQYF
NA	TRBV5-4	NA	TRBJ2-7	TGTGCCAGCAGCCCCGGGTCCCCAACGTACGAGCAGTACTTC	CASSPGSPTYEQYF
few	TRBV2	TRBD1	TRBJ1-3	TGTGCCAGCAGGGGGACAGGATCTTATGGAAACACCATATATTTT	CASRGTGSYGNTIYF
NA	TRBV2	NA	TRBJ1-1	TGTGCCAGCAGTGACGGCAGGGCACAGGACAAAGCTTTCTTT	CASSDGRAQDKAFF
NA	TRBV7-2	NA	TRBJ2-1	TGTGCCAGCAGTCTCCGGAGGGGGGGAATTTGGAATGAGCAGTTCTTC	CASSLRRGGIWNEQFF
NA	TRBV7-9	TRBD1	TRBJ2-3	TGTGCCAGCAGCTTAGACAGGGGCGCAGATACGCAGTATTTT	CASSLDRGADTQYF
NA	TRBV29-1	TRBD1	TRBJ2-7	TGCAGCGTTACCCGACAGGGGGCGGGTTACGAGCAGTACTTC	CSVTRQGAGYEQYF